This T cell receptor (beta chain) was captured in a study of T-cell reconstitution after alpha-beta-depleted transplantation in children. Study results and caveats: At the one-year point after transplant, T-cell counts and TCRbeta diversity were found to come mostly from T cells that had been newly produced.

A note on this clonotype: Its antigen remains unidentified.

Unique molecular identifiers were incorporated during preparation of the TCRbeta library. Using its own MiXCR run on the PCR reads, TCRdb lists one record per CDR3 protein. The profile covers about a million distinct CDR3 sequences, with about 29% appearing a single time and about 28% taken by the ten largest. V lost 8 bases to trimming and J lost 0 bases; unmatched junction nucleotides: 6. The CDR3 extends over 15 amino acids. The germline V gene encodes CDR1 MNHNS and CDR2 SASEGT. This chain uses TRBV6-1 with TRBJ1-1; 10 bases match TRBD1. Sequences were derived from PBMCs, mostly from graft donor cells, sampled 360 days after TCRalphabeta/CD19-depleted stem cell transplant. This sequence originates from a boy in the first two years of life who had a stem cell transplant for SCID, so the T cells may come from the graft donor. The CDR3 spells CASRGQGSMNTEAFF. The DNA of the CDR3 is TGTGCCAGCCGGGGACAGGGGTCCATGAACACTGAAGCTTTCTTT.